This paragraph reports one T cell receptor beta chain. One Seattle source followed patients from active infection through their disease course. The CDR3 consists of 16 residues. Germline trimming cut 2 bases from V and 1 base from J; bases unmatched to any gene: 7. CDR1 is SGHRS and CDR2 is YFSETQ in the germline V gene. In the study's own analysis: Amplification of reference gene primers was used by the study to estimate nucleated cell counts. Generated by immunoSEQ multiplex PCR, the TCRdb table keeps only in-frame clones and is missing some. D and trimming were read from the DNA, whereas the V and J calls and clone size are those reported in that table. The repertoire has roughly 220,000 clones, approximately 78% of them found once; the top ten carry over 7%. The sample is drawn from a study of blood T cell repertoires in COVID-19. Study context: PBMCs, B-cell-depleted T cells, or T cells provided the cDNA or gDNA that made up the material.

The receptor's source is a woman aged 80 or over with COVID-19, enrolled during active disease. The sequenced sample consisted of peripheral blood. The chain employs TRBV5-1 and TRBJ2-7, with 9 bases identical to TRBD1. The CDR3 loop reads CASSFGGTGYSYEQYF. Here the CDR3 DNA reads TGCGCCAGCAGCTTCGGGGGGACAGGGTATTCCTACGAGCAGTACTTC.